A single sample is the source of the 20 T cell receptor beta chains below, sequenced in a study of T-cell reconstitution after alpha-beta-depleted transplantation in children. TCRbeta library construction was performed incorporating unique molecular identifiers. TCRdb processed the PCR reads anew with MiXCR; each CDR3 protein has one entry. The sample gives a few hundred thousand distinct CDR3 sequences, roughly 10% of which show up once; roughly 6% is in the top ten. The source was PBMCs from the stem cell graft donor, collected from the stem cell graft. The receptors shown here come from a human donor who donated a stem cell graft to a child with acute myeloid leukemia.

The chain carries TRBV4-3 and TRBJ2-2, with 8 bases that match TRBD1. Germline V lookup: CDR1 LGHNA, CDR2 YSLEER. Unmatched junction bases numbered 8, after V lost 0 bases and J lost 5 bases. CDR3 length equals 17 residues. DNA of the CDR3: TGCGCCAGCAGCCAAGATATGGCAGGGGGCCCAACCGGGGAGCTGTTTTTT. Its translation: CASSQDMAGGPTGELFF.

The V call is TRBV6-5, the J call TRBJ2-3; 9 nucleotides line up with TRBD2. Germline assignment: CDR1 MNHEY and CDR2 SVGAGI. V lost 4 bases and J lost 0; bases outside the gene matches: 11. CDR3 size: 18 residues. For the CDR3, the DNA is TGTGCCAGCAGTTCATTTACACTAGCGGGCGGAAGCACAGATACGCAGTATTTT. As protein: CASSSFTLAGGSTDTQYF.

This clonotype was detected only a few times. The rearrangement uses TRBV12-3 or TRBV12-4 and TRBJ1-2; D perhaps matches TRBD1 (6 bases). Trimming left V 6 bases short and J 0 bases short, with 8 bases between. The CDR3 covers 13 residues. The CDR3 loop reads CASRSGANYGYTF. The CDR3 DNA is TGTGCCAGCAGGTCAGGGGCTAACTATGGCTACACCTTC.

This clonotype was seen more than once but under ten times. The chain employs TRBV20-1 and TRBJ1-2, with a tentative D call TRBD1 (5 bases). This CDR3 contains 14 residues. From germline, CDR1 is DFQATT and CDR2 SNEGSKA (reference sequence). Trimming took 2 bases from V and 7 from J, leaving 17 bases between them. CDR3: CSARPSRGVGGYTF. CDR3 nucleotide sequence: TGCAGTGCTAGACCCAGCCGGGGGGTGGGTGGCTACACCTTC.

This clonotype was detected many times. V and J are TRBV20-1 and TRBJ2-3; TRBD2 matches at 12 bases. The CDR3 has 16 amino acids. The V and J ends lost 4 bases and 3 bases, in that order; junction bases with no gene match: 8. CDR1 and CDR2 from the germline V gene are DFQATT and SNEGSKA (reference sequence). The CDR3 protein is CSAIDPGTSGTDTQYF. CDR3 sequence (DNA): TGCAGTGCTATTGACCCCGGGACTAGCGGGACAGATACGCAGTATTTT.

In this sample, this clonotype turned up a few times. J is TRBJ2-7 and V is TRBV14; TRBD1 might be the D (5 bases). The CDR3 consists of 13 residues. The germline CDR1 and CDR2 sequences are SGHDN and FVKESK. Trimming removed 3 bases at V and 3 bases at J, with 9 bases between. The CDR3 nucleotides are TGTGCCAGCAGCCAGGCAGGGTTCTACGAGCAGTACTTC. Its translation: CASSQAGFYEQYF.

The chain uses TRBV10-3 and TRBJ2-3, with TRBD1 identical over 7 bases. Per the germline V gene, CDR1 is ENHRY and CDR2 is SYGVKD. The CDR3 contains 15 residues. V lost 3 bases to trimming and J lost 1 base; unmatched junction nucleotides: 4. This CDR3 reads CAISENGQGTDTQYF. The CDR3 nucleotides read TGTGCCATCAGTGAAAACGGACAGGGCACAGATACGCAGTATTTT.

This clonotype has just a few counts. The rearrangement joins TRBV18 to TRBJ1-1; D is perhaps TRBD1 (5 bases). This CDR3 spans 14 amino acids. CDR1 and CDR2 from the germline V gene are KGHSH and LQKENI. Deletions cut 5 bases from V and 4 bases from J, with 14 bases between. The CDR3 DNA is TGTGCCAGCTCAAATCGTGGGACGACCACTGAAGCTTTCTTT. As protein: CASSNRGTTTEAFF.

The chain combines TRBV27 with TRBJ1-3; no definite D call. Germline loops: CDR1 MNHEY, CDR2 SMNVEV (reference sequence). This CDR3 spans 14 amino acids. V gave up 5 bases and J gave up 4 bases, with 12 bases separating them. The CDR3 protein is CASSVSPTGNTIYF. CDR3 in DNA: TGTGCCAGCAGTGTGTCGCCCACCGGAAACACCATATATTTT.

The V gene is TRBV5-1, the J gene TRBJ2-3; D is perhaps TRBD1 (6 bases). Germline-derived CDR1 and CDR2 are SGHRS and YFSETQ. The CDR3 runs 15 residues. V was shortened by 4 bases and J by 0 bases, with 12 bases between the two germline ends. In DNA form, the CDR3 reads TGCGCCAGCAGCCCGGACAGTCTTAGCACAGATACGCAGTATTTT. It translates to CASSPDSLSTDTQYF. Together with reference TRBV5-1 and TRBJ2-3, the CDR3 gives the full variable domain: KAGVTQTPRYLIKTRGQQVTLSCSPISGHRSVSWYQQTPGQGLQFLFEYFSETQRNKGNFPGRFSGRQFSNSRSEMNVSTLELGDSALYLCASSPDSLSTDTQYFGPGTRLTVL.

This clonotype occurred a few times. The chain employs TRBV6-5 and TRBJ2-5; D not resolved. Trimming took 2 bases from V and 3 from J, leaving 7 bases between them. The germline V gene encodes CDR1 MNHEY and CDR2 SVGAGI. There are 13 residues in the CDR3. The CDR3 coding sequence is TGTGCCAGCAGTTACACAGTAGAAGAGACCCAGTACTTC. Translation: CASSYTVEETQYF.

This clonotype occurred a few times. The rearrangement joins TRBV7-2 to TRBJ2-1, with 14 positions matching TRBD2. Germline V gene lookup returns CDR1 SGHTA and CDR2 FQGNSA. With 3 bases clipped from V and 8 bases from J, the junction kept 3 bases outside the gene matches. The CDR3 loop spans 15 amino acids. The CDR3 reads CASSFRLAGGDEQFF. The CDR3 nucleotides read TGTGCCAGCAGCTTCAGACTAGCGGGGGGGGATGAGCAGTTCTTC.

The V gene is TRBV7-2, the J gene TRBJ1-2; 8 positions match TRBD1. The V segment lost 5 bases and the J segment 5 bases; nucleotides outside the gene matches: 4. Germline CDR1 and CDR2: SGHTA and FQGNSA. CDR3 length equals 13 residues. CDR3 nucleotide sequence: TGTGCCAGCAGCAACAGGGGGGATTATGGCTACACCTTC. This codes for CASSNRGDYGYTF.

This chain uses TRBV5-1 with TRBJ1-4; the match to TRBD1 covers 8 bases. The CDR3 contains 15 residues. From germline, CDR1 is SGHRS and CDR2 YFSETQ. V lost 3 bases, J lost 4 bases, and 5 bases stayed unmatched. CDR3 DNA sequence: TGCGCCAGCAGCTCCGGGACAGGTGATAATGAAAAACTGTTTTTT. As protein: CASSSGTGDNEKLFF.

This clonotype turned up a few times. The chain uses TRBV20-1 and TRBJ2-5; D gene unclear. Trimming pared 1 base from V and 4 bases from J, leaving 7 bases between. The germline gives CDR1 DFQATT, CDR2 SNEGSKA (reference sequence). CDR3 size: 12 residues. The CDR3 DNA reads TGCAGTGCTAGAGTAAGGGTAGAGACCCAGTACTTC. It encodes CSARVRVETQYF.

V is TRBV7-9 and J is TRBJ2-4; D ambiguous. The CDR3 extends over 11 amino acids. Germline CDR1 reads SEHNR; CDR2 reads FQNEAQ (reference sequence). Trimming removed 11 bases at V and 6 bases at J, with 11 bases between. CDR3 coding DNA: TGTGCCGGATCGGACGGAAACATTCAGTACTTC. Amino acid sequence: CAGSDGNIQYF.

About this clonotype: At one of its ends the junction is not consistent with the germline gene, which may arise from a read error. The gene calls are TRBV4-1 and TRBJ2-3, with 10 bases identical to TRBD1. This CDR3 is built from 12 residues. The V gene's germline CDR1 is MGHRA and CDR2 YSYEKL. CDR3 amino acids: CASSKTGQGVNF. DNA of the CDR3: TGCGCCAGCAGCAAGACAGGACAGGGGGTGAATTTT.

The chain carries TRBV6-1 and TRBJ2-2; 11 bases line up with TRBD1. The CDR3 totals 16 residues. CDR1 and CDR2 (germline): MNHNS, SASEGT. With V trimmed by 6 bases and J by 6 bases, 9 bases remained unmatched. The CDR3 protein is CASSEYRGQGAGELFF. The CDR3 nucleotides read TGTGCCAGCAGCGAATACCGGGGACAGGGGGCCGGGGAGCTGTTTTTT.

CDR3 in amino acids: CSAPRLAGTDTQYF. The CDR3 DNA reads as TGCAGTGCCCCAAGACTAGCGGGCACAGATACGCAGTATTTT. The V gene is TRBV20-1, the J gene TRBJ2-3; TRBD2 agrees at 9 bases. Germline CDR1 reads DFQATT; CDR2 reads SNEGSKA (reference sequence). This CDR3 comprises 14 residues. The junction had 5 bases not matched to a gene; V was cut back by 6 bases and J by 1 base.

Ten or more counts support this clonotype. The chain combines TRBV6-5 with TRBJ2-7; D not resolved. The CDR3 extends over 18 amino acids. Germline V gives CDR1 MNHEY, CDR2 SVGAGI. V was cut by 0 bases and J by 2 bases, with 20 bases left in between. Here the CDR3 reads CASSYSNPGPGRAYEQYF. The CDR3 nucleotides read TGTGCCAGCAGTTACTCGAATCCCGGGCCCGGCAGAGCCTACGAGCAGTACTTC.